These T cell receptor beta chains were read from a single sample in a study of blood T cell repertoires in COVID-19. Method: immunoSEQ multiplex PCR; TCRdb's copy keeps in-frame clones and lacks some. The repertoire holds about 130,000 clones, with 84% as singletons. Sequencing was done on a sample of peripheral blood. These receptors all come from a human donor in a cohort sampled during active COVID-19. Each CDR3 is given with its conserved first and last residue. A D gene is named only where the DNA matches it firmly. Rows give clone size only sometimes, using once, few, many, or a class for an expanded clone.

CDR3nt,CDR3aa,abundance,v_gene,len,j_gene,d_gene
TGTGCCAGCAGCCCATCCGGGTGGGAGGAGACCCAGTACTTC,CASSPSGWEETQYF,NA,TRBV9,14,TRBJ2-5,NA
TGTGCCAGCAGCTTAGCTAGCGGGGGGGAGTTCTCCTACGAGCAGTACTTC,CASSLASGGEFSYEQYF,NA,TRBV11-2,17,TRBJ2-7,TRBD2
TGCGCCAGCAGCTGGGACAGGGGGCGAGGACAAGAGACCCAGTACTTC,CASSWDRGRGQETQYF,once,TRBV5-1,16,TRBJ2-5,TRBD1
TGTGCCAGCAGTAACAGGGGGCTGAACACCGGGGAGCTGTTTTTT,CASSNRGLNTGELFF,NA,TRBV6-2/TRBV6-3,15,TRBJ2-2,TRBD1
TGTGCCAGCTCACAACTACCGGGACTAGCGGGCAATGAGCAGTTCTTC,CASSQLPGLAGNEQFF,NA,TRBV18,16,TRBJ2-1,TRBD2
TGTGCCAGCACCAACCGGGGTAGGGCTAATGAGCAGTTCTTC,CASTNRGRANEQFF,once,TRBV6-5,14,TRBJ2-1,NA
TGTGCCATCAGTGAGGGAGCGGGGGGGCTTGGGGAGACCCAGTACTTC,CAISEGAGGLGETQYF,NA,TRBV10-3,16,TRBJ2-5,TRBD2
TGTGCCAGTGAACAGGGGGCTAATGAAAAACTGTTTTTT,CASEQGANEKLFF,NA,TRBV6-5,13,TRBJ1-4,TRBD1
TGCGCCAGCAGCCGCCCTAGCGGGGGGGAGACCCAGTACTTC,CASSRPSGGETQYF,once,TRBV4-1,14,TRBJ2-5,TRBD2
TGTGCCTGCCACCTGCAGGGGGCTCCCGATGGCTACACCTTC,CACHLQGAPDGYTF,NA,TRBV30,14,TRBJ1-2,TRBD1
TGTGCCAGCAGCCAATTCAGGCGAGCCACTAATGAAAAACTGTTTTTT,CASSQFRRATNEKLFF,NA,TRBV14,16,TRBJ1-4,NA
TGTGCCAGCAGCCAACGCGGGGGAAGCTACGAGCAGTACTTC,CASSQRGGSYEQYF,NA,TRBV14,14,TRBJ2-7,TRBD2
TGTGCCAGCAGTTTTGGGCGGGGGGAGGCTGGGGCCAACGTCCTGACTTTC,CASSFGRGEAGANVLTF,once,TRBV27,17,TRBJ2-6,TRBD2
TGTGCCAGCAGCCAAGTGGGACTAGCAAACGAGCAGTACTTC,CASSQVGLANEQYF,NA,TRBV4-2,14,TRBJ2-7,TRBD2
TGTGCCAGCAGTAGCGGGGGGGCGGCCGGGGAGCTGTTTTTT,CASSSGGAAGELFF,NA,TRBV5-4,14,TRBJ2-2,TRBD2
TGTGCCAGCAGACAGGGGAACTATGGCTACACCTTC,CASRQGNYGYTF,NA,TRBV6-6,12,TRBJ1-2,TRBD1